This T cell receptor beta chain comes out of a study of STAT3 mutations in large granular lymphocyte leukemia. Note on this clone: Its specificity is unknown.

This table comes from immunoSEQ multiplex PCR, and its TCRdb copy is limited to in-frame clones, with some not included. The sample contains roughly 6,500 clones, 45% to 60% of which appear only once. General study results and limits: In T-cell large granular lymphocyte leukemia, about half of patients showed multiple immunodominant subclonotypes. TCR clonotype switching after therapy occurred in about 30% of the 18 patients.

The CDR3 is 16 residues long. V was cut by 4 bases and J by 6 bases, with 23 bases left in between. Germline loops: CDR1 SGHRS, CDR2 YFSETQ. The receptor comes from a boy aged 5-17 years with T-cell large granular lymphocyte leukemia. Some clones in this sample may be carry-over from other donors' samples. The sample was peripheral blood mononuclear cells. The J gene is TRBJ2-7, the V gene TRBV5-1; tentative D call: TRBD2 (6 bases). The CDR3 loop reads CASSPNLGGTSGEQYF. CDR3 coding DNA: TGCGCCAGCAGCCCTAATTTGGGCGGGACCTCCGGCGAGCAGTACTTC.